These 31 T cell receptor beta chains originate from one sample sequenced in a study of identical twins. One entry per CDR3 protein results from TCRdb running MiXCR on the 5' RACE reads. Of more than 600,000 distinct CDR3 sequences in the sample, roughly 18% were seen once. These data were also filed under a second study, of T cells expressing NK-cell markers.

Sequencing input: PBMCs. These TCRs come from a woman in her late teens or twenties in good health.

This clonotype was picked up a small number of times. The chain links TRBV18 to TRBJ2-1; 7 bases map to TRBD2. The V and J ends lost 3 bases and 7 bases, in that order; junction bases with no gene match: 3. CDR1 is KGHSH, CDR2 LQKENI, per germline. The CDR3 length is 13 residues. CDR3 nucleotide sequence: TGTGCCAGCTCACCGGGAGGGGCGAATGAGCAGTTCTTC. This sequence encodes CASSPGGANEQFF.

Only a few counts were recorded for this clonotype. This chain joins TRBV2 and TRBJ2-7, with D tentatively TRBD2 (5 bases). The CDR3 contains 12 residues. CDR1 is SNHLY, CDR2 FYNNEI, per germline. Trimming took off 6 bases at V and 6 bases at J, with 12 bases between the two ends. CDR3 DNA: TGTGCCAGCAGAGGGCTCCGGGGCGAGCAGTACTTC. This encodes CASRGLRGEQYF. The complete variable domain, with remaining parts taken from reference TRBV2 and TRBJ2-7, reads EPEVTQTPSHQVTQMGQEVILRCVPISNHLYFYWYRQILGQKVEFLVSFYNNEISEKSEIFDDQFSVERPDGSNFTLKIRSTKLEDSAMYFCASRGLRGEQYFGPGTRLTVT.

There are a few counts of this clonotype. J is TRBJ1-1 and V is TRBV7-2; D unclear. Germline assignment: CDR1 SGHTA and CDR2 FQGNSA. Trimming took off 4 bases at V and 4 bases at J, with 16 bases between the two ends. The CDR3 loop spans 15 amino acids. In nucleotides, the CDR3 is TGTGCCAGCAGCTCCTCGGGCTCTGCGGGCACTGAAGCTTTCTTT. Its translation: CASSSSGSAGTEAFF.

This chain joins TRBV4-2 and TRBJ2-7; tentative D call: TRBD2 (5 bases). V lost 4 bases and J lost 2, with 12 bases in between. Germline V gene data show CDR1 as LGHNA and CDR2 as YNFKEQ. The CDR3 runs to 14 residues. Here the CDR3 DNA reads TGTGCCAGCAGCCTTACGGAGACTACCTACGAGCAGTACTTC. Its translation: CASSLTETTYEQYF.

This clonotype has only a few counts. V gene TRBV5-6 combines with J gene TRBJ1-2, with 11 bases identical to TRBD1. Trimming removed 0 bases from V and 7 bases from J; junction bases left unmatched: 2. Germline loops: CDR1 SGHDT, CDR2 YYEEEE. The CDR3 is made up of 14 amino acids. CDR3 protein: CASSLGTGGSGYTF. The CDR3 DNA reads TGTGCCAGCAGCTTGGGGACAGGGGGCTCTGGCTACACCTTC.

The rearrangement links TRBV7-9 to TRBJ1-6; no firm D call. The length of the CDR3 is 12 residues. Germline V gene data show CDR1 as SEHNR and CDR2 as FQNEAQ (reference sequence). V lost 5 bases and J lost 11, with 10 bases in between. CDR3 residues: CASSLPRTPLHF. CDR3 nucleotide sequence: TGTGCCAGCAGCCTCCCGAGGACACCCCTCCACTTT.

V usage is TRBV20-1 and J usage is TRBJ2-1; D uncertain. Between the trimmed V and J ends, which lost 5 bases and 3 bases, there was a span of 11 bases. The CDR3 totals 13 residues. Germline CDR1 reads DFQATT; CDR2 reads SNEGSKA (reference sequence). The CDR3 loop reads CSAARTDYNEQFF. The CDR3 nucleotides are TGCAGTGCTGCCAGGACCGACTACAATGAGCAGTTCTTC.

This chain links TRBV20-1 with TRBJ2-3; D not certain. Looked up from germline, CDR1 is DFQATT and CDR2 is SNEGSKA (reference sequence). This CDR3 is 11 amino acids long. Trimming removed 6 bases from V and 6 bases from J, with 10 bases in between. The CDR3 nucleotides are TGCAGTGCCCTCGTATGGGATACGCAGTATTTT. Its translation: CSALVWDTQYF.

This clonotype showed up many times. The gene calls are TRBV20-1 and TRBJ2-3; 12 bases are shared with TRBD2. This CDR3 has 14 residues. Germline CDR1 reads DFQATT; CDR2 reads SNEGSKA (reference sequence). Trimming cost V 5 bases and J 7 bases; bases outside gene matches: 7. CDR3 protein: CSASLAGGRNTQYF. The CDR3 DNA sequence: TGCAGTGCTTCACTAGCGGGGGGCCGGAATACGCAGTATTTT.

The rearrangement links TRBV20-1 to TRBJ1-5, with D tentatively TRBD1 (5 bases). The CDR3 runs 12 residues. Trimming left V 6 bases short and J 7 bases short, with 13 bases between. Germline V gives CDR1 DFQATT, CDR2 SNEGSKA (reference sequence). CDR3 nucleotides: TGCAGTGCCGGGGAAGGGGCGCAGCCCCAGCATTTT. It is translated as CSAGEGAQPQHF.

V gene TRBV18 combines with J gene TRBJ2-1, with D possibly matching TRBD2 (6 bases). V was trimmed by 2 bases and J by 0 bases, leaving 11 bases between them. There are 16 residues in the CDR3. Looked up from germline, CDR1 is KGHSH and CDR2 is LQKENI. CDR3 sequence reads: CASSPGGISSYNEQFF. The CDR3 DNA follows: TGTGCCAGCTCACCAGGAGGGATTAGCTCCTACAATGAGCAGTTCTTC.

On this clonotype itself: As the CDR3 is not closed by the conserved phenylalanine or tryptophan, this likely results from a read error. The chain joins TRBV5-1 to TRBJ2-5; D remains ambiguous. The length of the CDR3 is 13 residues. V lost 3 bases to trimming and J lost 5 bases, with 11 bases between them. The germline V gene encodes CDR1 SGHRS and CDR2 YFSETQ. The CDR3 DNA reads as TGCGCCAGCAGCTACGGGCCGAGGGAGACCCAGTACTCC. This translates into CASSYGPRETQYS.

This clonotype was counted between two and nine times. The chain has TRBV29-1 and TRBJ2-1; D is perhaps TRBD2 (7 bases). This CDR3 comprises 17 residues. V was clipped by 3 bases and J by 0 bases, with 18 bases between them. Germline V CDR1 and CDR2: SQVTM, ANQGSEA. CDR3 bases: TGCAGCGTTGATGGGCCCGAGGGGGGGAGCTCCTACAATGAGCAGTTCTTC. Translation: CSVDGPEGGSSYNEQFF.

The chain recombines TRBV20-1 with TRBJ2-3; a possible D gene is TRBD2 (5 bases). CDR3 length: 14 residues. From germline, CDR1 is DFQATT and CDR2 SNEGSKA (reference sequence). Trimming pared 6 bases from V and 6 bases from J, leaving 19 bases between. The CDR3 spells CSASVGSGGDTQYF. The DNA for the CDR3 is TGCAGTGCCTCGGTGGGGAGTGGCGGTGATACGCAGTATTTT.

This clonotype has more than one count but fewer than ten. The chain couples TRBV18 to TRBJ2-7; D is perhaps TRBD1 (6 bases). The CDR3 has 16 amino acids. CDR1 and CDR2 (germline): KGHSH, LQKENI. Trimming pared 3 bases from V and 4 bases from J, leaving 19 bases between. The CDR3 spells CASSPRGGPNYYEQYF. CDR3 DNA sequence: TGTGCCAGCTCACCCCGAGGGGGTCCAAATTATTACGAGCAGTACTTC.

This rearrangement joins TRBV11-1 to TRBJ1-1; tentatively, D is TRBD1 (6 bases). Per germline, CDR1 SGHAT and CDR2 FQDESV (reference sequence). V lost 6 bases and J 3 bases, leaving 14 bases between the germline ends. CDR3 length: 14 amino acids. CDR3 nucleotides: TGTGCCAGCAGGTCAGACGGGGGGCACACTGAAGCTTTCTTT. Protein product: CASRSDGGHTEAFF. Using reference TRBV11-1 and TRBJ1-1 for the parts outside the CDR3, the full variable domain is EAEVAQSPRYKITEKSQAVAFWCDPISGHATLYWYRQILGQGPELLVQFQDESVVDDSQLPKDRFSAERLKGVDSTLKIQPAELGDSAMYLCASRSDGGHTEAFFGQGTRLTVV.

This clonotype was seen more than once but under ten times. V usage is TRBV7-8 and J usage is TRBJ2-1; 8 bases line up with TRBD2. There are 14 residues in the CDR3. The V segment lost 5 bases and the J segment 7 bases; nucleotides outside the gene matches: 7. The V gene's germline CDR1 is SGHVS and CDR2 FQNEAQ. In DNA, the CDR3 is TGTGCCAGCAGCCGAAGGACTAGCCTTAATGAGCAGTTCTTC. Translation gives CASSRRTSLNEQFF.

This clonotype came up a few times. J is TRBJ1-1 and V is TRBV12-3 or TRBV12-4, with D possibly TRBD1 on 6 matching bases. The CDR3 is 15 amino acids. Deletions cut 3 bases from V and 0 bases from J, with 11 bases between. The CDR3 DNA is TGTGCCAGCAGTTTGAAAGGGGGATTGAACACTGAAGCTTTCTTT. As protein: CASSLKGGLNTEAFF.

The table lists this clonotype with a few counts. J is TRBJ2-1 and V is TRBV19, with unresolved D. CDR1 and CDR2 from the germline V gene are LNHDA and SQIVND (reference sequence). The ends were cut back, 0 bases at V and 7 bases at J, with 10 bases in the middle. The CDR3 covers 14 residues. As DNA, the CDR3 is TGTGCCAGTAGTATAGAGGCAGGTTTGAATGAGCAGTTCTTC. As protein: CASSIEAGLNEQFF.

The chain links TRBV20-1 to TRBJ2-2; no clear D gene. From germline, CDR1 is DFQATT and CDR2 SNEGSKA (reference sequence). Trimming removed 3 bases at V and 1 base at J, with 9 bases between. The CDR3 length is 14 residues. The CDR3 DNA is TGCAGTGCTAGTGGGCGGATGAACACCGGGGAGCTGTTTTTT. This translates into CSASGRMNTGELFF.

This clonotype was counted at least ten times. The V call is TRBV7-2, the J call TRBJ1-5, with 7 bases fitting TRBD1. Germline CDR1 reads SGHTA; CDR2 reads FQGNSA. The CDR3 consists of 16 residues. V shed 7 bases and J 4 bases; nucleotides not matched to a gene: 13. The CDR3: CASTSPARGENQPQHF. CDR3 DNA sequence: TGTGCCAGCACTTCCCCGGCCAGGGGGGAAAATCAGCCCCAGCATTTT.

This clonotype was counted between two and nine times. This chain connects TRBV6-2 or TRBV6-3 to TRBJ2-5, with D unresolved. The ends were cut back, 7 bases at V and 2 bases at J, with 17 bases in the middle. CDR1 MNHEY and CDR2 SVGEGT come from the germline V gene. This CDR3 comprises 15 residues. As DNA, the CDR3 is TGTGCCAGCACGAACCTGTGGCAGACGCAAGAGACCCAGTACTTC. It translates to CASTNLWQTQETQYF.

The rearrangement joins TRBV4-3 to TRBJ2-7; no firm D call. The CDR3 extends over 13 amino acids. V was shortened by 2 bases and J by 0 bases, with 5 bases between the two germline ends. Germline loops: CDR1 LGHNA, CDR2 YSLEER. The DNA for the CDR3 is TGCGCCAGCAGCCAAACAGTCTCCTACGAGCAGTACTTC. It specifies CASSQTVSYEQYF.

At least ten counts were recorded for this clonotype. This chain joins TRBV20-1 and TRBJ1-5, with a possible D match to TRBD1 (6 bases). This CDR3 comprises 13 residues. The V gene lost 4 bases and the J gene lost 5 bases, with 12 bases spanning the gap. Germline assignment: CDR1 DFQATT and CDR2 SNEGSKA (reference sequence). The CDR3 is CSATRTADQPQHF. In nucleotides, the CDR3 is TGCAGTGCTACTCGGACAGCAGATCAGCCCCAGCATTTT.

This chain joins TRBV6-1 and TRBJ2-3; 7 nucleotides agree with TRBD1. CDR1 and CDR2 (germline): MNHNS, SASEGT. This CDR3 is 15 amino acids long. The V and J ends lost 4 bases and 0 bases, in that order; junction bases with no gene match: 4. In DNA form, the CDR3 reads TGTGCCAGCAGTGGCCACAGGGGTAGCACAGATACGCAGTATTTT. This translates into CASSGHRGSTDTQYF.

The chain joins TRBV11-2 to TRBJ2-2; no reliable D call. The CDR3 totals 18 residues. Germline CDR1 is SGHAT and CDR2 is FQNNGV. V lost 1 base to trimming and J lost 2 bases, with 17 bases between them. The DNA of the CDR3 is TGTGCCAGCAGCTTAGGCCCCCTGGGCCGGGTAAACACCGGGGAGCTGTTTTTT. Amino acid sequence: CASSLGPLGRVNTGELFF.

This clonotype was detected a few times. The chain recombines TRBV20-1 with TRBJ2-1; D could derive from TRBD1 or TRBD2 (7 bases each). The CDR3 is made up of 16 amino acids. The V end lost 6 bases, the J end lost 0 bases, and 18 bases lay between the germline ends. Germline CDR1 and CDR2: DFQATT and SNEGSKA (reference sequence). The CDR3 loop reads CSAGGRGGNSYNEQFF. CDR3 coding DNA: TGCAGTGCAGGGGGCCGCGGGGGCAACTCCTACAATGAGCAGTTCTTC.

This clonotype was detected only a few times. CDR3 sequence reads: CASSIRTSGSVEQYF. The CDR3, as DNA: TGTGCCAGCAGCATTCGGACTAGCGGGAGCGTCGAGCAGTACTTC. The rearrangement links TRBV7-2 to TRBJ2-7, with TRBD2 matching over 13 bases. Germline trimming cut 5 bases from V and 6 bases from J; bases unmatched to any gene: 7. The germline V gene has CDR1 SGHTA and CDR2 FQGNSA. The CDR3 is 15 residues long.

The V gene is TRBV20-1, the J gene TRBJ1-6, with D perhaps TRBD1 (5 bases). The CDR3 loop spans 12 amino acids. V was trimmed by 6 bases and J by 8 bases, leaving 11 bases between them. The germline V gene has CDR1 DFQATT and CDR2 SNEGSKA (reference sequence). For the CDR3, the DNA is TGCAGTGCCGGCGGGGGGGATTCACCCCTCCACTTT. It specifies CSAGGGDSPLHF.

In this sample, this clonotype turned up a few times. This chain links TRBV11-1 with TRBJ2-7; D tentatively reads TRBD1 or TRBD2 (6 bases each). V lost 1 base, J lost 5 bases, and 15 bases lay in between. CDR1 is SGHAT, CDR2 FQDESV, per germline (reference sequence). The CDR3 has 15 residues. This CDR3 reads CASSLGWRGTHEQYF. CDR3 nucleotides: TGTGCCAGCAGCTTAGGATGGAGGGGGACCCACGAGCAGTACTTC.

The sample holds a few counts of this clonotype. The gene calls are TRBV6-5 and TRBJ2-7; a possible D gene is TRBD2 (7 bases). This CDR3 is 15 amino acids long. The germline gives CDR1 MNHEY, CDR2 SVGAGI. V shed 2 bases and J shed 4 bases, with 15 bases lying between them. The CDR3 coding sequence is TGTGCCAGCAGTTACCAGCGGGACATCGGTTACGAGCAGTACTTC. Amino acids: CASSYQRDIGYEQYF.